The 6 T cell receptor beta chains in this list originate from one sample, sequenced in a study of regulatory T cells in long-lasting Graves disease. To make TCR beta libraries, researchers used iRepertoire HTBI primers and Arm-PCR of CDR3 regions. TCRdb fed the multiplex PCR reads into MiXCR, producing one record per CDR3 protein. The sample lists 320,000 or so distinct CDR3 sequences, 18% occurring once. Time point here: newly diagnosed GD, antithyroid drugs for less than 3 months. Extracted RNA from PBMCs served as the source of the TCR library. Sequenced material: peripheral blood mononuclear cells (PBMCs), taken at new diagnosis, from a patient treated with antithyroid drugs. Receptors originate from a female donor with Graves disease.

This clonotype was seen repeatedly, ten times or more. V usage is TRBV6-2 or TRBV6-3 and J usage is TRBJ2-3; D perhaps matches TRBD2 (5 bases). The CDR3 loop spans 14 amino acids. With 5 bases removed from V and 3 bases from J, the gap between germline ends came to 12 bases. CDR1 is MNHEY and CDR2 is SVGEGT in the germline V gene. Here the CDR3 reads CASSEADSTDTQYF. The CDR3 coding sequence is TGTGCCAGCAGTGAAGCGGATAGTACAGATACGCAGTATTTT.

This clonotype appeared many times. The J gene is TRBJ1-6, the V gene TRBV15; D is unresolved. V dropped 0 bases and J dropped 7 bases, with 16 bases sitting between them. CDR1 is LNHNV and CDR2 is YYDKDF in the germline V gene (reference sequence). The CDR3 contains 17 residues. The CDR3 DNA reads TGTGCCACCAGCAGAGATAGTGTGGTGGGAACCAATTCACCCCTCCACTTT. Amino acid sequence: CATSRDSVVGTNSPLHF.

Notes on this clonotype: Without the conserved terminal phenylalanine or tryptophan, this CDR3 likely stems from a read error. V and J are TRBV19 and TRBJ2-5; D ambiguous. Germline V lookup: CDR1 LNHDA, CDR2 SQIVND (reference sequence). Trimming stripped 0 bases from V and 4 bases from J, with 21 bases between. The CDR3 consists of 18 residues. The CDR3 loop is CASSIDATRKLSGETQYS. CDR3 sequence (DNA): TGTGCCAGTAGTATAGATGCGACGAGGAAATTGTCCGGAGAGACCCAGTACTCC.

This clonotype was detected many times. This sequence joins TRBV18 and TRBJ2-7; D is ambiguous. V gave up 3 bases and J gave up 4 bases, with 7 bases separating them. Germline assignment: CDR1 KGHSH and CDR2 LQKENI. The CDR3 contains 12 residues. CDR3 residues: CASSPESYEQYF. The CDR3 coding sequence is TGTGCCAGCTCACCCGAATCTTACGAGCAGTACTTC.

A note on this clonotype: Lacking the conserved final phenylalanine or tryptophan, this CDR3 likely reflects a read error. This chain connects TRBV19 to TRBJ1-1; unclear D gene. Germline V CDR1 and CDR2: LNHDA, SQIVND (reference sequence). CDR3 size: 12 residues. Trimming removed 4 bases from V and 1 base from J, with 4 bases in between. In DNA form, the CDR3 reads TGTGCCAGTAGTACCCGGAACACTGAAGCTTTCTCT. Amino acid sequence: CASSTRNTEAFS.

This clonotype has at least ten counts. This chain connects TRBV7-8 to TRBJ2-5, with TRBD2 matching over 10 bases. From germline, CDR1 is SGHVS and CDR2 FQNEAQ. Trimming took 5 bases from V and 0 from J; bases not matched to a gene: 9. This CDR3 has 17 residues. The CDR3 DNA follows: TGTGCCAGCAGCCCGGGGTGGACTAGCGGAAACCAAGAGACCCAGTACTTC. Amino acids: CASSPGWTSGNQETQYF.